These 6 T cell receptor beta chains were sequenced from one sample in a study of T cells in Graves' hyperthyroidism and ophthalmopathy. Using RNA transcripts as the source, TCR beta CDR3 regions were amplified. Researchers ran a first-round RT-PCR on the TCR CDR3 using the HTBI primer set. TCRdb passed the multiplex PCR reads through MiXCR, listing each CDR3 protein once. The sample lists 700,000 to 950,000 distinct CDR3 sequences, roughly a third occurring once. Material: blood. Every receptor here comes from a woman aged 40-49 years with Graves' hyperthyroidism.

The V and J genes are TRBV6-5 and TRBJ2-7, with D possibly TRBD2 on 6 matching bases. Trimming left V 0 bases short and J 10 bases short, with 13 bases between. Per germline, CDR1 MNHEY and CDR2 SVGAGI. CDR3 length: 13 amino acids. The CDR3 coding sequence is TGTGCCAGCAGTTACTCGTTGCCGGGACTTCAGTACTTC. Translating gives CASSYSLPGLQYF.

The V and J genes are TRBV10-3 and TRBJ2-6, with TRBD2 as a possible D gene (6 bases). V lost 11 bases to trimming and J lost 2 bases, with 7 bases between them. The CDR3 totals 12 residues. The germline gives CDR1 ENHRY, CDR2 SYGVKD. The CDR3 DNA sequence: TGTGCCGGCGGGGCTGGGGCCAACGTCCTGACTTTC. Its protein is CAGGAGANVLTF.

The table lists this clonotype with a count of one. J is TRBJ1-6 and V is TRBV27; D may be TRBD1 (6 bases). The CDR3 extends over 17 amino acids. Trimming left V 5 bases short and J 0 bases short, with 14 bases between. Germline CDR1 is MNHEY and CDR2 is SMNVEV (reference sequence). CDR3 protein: CASSPTLTGSYNSPLHF. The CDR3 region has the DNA TGTGCCAGCAGTCCGACCCTGACAGGCTCCTATAATTCACCCCTCCACTTT.

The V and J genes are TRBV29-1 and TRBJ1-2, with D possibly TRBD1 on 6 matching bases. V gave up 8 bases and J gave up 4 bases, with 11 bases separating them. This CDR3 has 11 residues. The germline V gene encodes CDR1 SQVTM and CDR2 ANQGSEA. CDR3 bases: TGCAGCATGACAGGAGGCTATGGCTACACCTTC. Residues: CSMTGGYGYTF.

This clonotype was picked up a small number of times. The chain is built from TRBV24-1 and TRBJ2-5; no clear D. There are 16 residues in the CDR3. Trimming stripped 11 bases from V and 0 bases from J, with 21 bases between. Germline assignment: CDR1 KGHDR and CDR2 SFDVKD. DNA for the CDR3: TGTGCCAGCTCACCACTACCACCTAGGGACCAAGAGACCCAGTACTTC. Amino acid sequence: CASSPLPPRDQETQYF.

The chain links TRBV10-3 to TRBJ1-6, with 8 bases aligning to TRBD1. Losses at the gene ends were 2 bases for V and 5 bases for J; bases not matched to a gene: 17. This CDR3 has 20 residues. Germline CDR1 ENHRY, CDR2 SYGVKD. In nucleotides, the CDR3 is TGTGCCATCAGTGAGAAAGTGGACAGGGACGGGGAGGTCGATAATTCACCCCTCCACTTT. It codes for CAISEKVDRDGEVDNSPLHF.